A selection of T cell receptor beta chains follows, all from one sample in a study of vaccination effects on CD4 cells after COVID-19. For these receptors, no antigen is known. Here immunoSEQ multiplex PCR was the method, and the copy in TCRdb shows in-frame clones only, minus some. The sample yields around 46,000 clones, about 74% seen once. Sequenced material: CD4+ T cells from PBMCs cultured with HCoV-OC43 spike peptides, taken after COVID-19 vaccination. The source is a human donor who received a COVID-19 vaccine. Both conserved end residues are part of each CDR3. Fields, in order: V gene, J gene, CDR3 protein.

TRBV3-1/TRBV3-2	TRBJ2-7	CASSQDVEYEQYF
TRBV14	TRBJ2-7	CASSQAGTVQYF
TRBV25-1	TRBJ1-1	CASSEPGGGTEAFF
TRBV18	TRBJ2-3	CASSPQGAGSVDTQYF
TRBV9	TRBJ2-5	CASSVGGAQETQYF
TRBV19	TRBJ2-1	CASSKTTSGRSNEQFF
TRBV7-9	TRBJ1-5	CASSLGTPGQGVRQPQHF
TRBV7-9	TRBJ2-3	CASTWLLTGGTDTQYF
TRBV18	TRBJ2-7	CASSPFKAPYEQYF
TRBV5-1	TRBJ2-7	CASSLGTSGRAGYEQYF
TRBV6-6	TRBJ1-1	CASSPRGGWNTEAFF
TRBV3-1/TRBV3-2	TRBJ2-5	CASSQDSWSGGGETQYF
TRBV2	TRBJ2-7	CASSSDRVPYF
TRBV19	TRBJ2-5	CASSRAYQETQYF
TRBV10-3	TRBJ1-4	CAISESMRQTGEKLFF
TRBV29-1	TRBJ2-1	CSVDSGSNEQFF
TRBV12-3/TRBV12-4	TRBJ1-2	CASRDSIYGYTF
TRBV6-2/TRBV6-3	TRBJ2-1	CASSYTRSGWNNEQFF
TRBV11-2	TRBJ2-5	CASSLGETSGGETQYF
TRBV27	TRBJ1-5	CASSRGYSNQPQHF
TRBV10-3	TRBJ1-5	CAISGNSNQPQHF
TRBV5-1	TRBJ2-3	CASRGRDTDTQYF
TRBV6-2/TRBV6-3	TRBJ2-1	CASSPLWWASSYNEQFF